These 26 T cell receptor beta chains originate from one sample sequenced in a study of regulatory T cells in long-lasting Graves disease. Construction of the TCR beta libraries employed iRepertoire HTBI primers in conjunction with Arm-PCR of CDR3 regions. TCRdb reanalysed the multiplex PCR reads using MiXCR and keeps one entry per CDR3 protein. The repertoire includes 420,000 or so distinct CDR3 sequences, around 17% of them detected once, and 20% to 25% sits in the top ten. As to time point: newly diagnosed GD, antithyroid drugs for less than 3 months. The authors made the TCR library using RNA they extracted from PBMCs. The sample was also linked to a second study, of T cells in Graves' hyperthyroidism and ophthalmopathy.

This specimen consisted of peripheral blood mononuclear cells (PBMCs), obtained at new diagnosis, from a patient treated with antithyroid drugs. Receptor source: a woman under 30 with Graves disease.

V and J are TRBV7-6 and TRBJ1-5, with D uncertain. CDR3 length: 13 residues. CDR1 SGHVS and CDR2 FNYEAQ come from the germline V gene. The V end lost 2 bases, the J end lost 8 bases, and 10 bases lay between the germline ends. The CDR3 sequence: CASSLWGGEPQHF. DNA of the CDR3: TGTGCCAGCAGCTTATGGGGTGGGGAGCCCCAGCATTTT.

This chain's CDR3 is CASSSGQTLYGYTF. CDR3 nucleotide sequence: TGCGCCAGCAGCTCGGGACAGACGCTATATGGCTACACCTTC. The chain uses TRBV5-1 and TRBJ1-2; 7 bases fit TRBD1. Germline V gives CDR1 SGHRS, CDR2 YFSETQ. The V and J ends lost 3 bases and 5 bases, in that order; junction bases with no gene match: 7. This CDR3 has 14 amino acids.

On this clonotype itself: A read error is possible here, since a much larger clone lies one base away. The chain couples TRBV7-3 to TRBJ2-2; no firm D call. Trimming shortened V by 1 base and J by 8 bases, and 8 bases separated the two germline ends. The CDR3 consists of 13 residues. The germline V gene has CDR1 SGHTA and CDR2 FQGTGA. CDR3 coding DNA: TGTGCCAGCAGCTTAAGTCTGTTAGGGGAGCTGTTTTTT. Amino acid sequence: CASSLSLLGELFF.

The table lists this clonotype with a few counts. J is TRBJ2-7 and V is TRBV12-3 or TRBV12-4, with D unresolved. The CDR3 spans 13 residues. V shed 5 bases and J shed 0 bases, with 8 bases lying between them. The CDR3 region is CASSLFRSYEQYF. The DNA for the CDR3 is TGTGCCAGCAGTCTATTTCGCTCCTACGAGCAGTACTTC.

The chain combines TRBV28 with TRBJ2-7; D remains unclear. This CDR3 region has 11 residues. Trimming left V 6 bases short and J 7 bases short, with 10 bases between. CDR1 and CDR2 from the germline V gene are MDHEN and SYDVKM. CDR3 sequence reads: CASSHTNEQYF. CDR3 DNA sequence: TGTGCCAGCAGCCATACTAATGAGCAGTACTTC.

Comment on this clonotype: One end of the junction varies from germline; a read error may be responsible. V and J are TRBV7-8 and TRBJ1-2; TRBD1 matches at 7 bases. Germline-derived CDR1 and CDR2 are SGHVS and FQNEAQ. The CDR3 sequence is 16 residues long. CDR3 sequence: CASSQVPRGQDGGYTF. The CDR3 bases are TGCGCCAGCAGCCAAGTTCCCCGAGGACAGGACGGGGGCTACACCTTC.

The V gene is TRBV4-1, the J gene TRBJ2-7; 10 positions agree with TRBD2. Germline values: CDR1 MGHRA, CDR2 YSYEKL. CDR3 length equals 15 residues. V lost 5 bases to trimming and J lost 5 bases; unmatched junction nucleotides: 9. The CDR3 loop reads CASSYGASGRDEQYF. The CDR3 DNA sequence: TGCGCCAGCAGCTACGGGGCTAGCGGGAGAGACGAGCAGTACTTC.

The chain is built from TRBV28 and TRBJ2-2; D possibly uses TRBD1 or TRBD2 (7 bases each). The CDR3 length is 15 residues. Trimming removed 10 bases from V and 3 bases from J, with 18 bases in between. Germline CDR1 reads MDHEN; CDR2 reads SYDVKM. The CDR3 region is CATKRSGGDTGELFF. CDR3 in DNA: TGTGCCACAAAACGGTCAGGGGGGGACACCGGGGAGCTGTTTTTT.

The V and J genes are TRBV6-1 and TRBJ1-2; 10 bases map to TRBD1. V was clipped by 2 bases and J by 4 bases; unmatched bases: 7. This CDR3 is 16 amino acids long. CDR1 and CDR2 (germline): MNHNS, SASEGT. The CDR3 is CASSEWDRGYGYGYTF. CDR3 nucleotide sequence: TGTGCCAGCAGTGAATGGGACAGGGGTTACGGCTATGGCTACACCTTC.

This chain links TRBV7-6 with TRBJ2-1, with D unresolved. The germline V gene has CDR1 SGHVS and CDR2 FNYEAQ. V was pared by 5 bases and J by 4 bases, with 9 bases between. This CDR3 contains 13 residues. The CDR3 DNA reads TGTGCCAGCAGCGATAATGTGTACAATGAGCAGTTCTTC. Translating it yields CASSDNVYNEQFF.

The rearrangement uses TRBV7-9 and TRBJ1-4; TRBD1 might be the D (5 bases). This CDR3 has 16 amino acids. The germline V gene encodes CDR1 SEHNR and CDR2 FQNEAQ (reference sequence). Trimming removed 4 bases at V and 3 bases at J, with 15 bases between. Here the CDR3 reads CASSSRQSRANEKLFF. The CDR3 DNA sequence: TGTGCCAGCAGCTCAAGACAGAGCCGTGCTAATGAAAAACTGTTTTTT.

CDR3 DNA: TGTGCCAGCAGCCCGGAACGACGGGTAGATACGCAGTATTTT. Its translation: CASSPERRVDTQYF. The chain is built from TRBV5-4 and TRBJ2-3; D is unclear. CDR3 length equals 14 residues. V lost 4 bases and J lost 5, with 14 bases in between. Germline assignment: CDR1 SGHNT and CDR2 YYREEE (reference sequence).

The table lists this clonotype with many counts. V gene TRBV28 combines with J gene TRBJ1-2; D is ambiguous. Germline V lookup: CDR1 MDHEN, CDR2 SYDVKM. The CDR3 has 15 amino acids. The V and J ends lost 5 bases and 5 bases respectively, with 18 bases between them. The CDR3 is CASSTLVRDKYGYTF. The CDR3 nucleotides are TGTGCCAGCAGTACATTAGTAAGGGATAAATATGGCTACACCTTC.

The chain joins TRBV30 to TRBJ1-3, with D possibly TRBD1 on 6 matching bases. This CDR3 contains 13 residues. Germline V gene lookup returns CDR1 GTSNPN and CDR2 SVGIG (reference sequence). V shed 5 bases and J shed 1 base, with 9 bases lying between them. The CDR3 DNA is TGTGCCTGGCCAACAGGGTCTGGAAACACCATATATTTT. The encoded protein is CAWPTGSGNTIYF.

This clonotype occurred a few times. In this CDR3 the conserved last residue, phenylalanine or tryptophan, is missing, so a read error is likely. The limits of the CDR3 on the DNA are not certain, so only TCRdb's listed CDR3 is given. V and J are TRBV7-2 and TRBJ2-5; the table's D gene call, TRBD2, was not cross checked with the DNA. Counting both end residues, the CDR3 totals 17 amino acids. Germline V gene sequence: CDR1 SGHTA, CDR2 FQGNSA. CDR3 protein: CASSFPVSGSPQETEYL.

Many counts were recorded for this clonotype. Here the CDR3 reads CASSPRDSGDEKLFF. In DNA, the CDR3 is TGTGCCAGCAGTCCCCGGGACAGTGGAGACGAAAAACTGTTTTTT. The rearrangement uses TRBV28 and TRBJ1-4; 7 bases line up with TRBD1. CDR3 size: 15 residues. V shed 5 bases, J shed 8 bases, and the junction held 11 bases outside the gene matches. In germline, CDR1 is MDHEN, CDR2 SYDVKM. Complete variable domain (other parts from reference TRBV28 and TRBJ1-4): DVKVTQSSRYLVKRTGEKVFLECVQDMDHENMFWYRQDPGLGLRLIYFSYDVKMKEKGDIPEGYSVSREKKERFSLILESASTNQTSMYLCASSPRDSGDEKLFFGSGTQLSVL.

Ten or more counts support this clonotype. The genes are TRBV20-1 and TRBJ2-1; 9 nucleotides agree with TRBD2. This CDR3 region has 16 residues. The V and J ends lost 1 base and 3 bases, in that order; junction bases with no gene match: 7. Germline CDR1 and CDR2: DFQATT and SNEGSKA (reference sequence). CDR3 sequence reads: CSARARREGFYNEQFF. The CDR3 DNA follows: TGCAGTGCTAGAGCTAGGCGGGAGGGTTTCTACAATGAGCAGTTCTTC.

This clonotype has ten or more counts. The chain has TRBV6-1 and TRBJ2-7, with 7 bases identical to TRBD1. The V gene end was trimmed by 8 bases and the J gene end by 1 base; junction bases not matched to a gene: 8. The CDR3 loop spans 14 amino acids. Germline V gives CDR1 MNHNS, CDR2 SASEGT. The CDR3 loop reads CASGRDRESYEQYF. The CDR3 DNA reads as TGTGCCAGCGGCCGGGACAGAGAATCCTACGAGCAGTACTTC.

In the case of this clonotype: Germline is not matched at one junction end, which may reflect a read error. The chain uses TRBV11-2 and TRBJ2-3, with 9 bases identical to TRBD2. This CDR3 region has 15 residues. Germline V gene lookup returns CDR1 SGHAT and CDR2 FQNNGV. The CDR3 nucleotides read TGCGCCAGCAGCCCGGGACTAGCATCGCCGGATACGCAGTATTTT. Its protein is CASSPGLASPDTQYF. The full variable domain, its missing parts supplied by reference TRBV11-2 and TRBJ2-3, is EAGVAQSPRYKIIEKRQSVAFWCNPISGHATLYWYQQILGQGPKLLIQFQNNGVVDDSQLPKDRFSAERLKGVDSTLKIQPAKLEDSAVYLCASSPGLASPDTQYFGPGTRLTVL.

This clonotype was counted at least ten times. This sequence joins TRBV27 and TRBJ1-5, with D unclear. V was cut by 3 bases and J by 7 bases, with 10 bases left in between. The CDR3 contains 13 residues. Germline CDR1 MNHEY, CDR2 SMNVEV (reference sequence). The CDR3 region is CASSLSGVQPQHF. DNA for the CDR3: TGTGCCAGCAGTTTGAGTGGGGTACAGCCCCAGCATTTT.

The chain's CDR3 is CASSQDLHGANTGELFF. CDR3 sequence (DNA): TGCGCCAGCAGCCAAGATCTCCATGGGGCGAACACCGGGGAGCTGTTTTTT. The chain couples TRBV4-1 to TRBJ2-2; no reliable D call. V lost 0 bases and J lost 0, with 11 bases in between. This CDR3 contains 17 residues. Germline assignment: CDR1 MGHRA and CDR2 YSYEKL.

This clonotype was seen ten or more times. The CDR3 protein is CSVRTGNKNNEQFF. In nucleotides, the CDR3 is TGCAGCGTCCGGACAGGGAATAAGAACAATGAGCAGTTCTTC. V gene TRBV29-1 combines with J gene TRBJ2-1; 8 bases map to TRBD1. J lost 5 bases, V lost 6 bases, and 9 bases had no gene match. Looked up from germline, CDR1 is SQVTM and CDR2 is ANQGSEA. This CDR3 contains 14 residues.

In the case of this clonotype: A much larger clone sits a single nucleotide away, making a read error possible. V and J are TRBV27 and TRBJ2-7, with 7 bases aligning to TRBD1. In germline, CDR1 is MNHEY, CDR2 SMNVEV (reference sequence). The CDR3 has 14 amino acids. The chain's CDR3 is CASSYRTGPYEQCF. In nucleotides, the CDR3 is TGTGCCAGCAGTTACAGGACAGGTCCCTACGAGCAGTGCTTC.

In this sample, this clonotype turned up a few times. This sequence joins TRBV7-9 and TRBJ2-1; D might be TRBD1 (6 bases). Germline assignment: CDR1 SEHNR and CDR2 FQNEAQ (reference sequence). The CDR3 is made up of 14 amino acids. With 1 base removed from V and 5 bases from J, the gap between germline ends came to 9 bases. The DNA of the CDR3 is TGTGCCAGCAGCTTAGGGGACATCAACAATGAGCAGTTCTTC. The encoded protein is CASSLGDINNEQFF.

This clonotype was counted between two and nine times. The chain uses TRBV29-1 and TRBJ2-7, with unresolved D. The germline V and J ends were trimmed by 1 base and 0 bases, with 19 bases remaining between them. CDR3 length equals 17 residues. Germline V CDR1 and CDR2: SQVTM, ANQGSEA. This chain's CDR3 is CSVEGIGPHPRSYEQYF. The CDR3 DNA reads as TGCAGCGTTGAAGGGATTGGACCGCACCCGCGCTCCTACGAGCAGTACTTC.

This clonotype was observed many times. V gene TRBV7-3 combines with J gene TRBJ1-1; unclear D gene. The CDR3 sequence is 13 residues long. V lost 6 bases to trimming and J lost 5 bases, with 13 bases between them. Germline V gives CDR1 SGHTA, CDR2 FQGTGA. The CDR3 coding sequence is TGTGCCAGCAGAGGCGAGGGATTTACTGAAGCTTTCTTT. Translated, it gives CASRGEGFTEAFF.